The TCR beta chain under discussion was sequenced for a study of cytotoxic CD8 clonotypes in ibrutinib-treated CLL. Turning to the study itself: Following treatment for a median roughly 13 months, range 6 to 36, response samples were then taken. Points from the study as a whole: On treatment, the uncommon public clonotypes contracted or remained stable. Clonality showed a rise at ibrutinib response that reversed toward baseline at progression. Baseline clonality, higher than in age-matched healthy donors, tracked circulating CD8+ T-cell counts.

About this clone: The antigen is unknown.

This CDR3 is built from 16 residues. Deletions cut 1 base from V and 0 bases from J, with 10 bases between. The germline gives CDR1 MNHNY, CDR2 SVGAGI (reference sequence). The data were produced by immunoSEQ multiplex PCR, yet TCRdb's version contains in-frame clones alone and is incomplete. The sample consists of tens of thousands of clones, about 82% of them appearing once. The sequence came from a human donor with chronic lymphocytic leukemia. The V gene is TRBV6-6, the J gene TRBJ2-4, with D perhaps TRBD1 (5 bases). The sequencing here drew on PBMCs, taken before ibrutinib treatment. The CDR3 loop is CASSYLQTEAKNIQYF. The CDR3 DNA reads as TGTGCCAGCAGTTACTTACAGACAGAAGCCAAAAACATTCAGTACTTC.